Listed here are 2 T cell receptor beta chains from one sample, sequenced in a study of blood T cell repertoires in COVID-19. TCRdb keeps only in-frame clones here, not all; method: immunoSEQ multiplex PCR. Among about 170,000 clones listed, around four fifths were seen once. The source material was peripheral blood. These receptors all stem from a man between 65 and 85 years old with acute or convalescent COVID-19.

CDR3 nucleotide sequence: TGTGCCAGCAGCCGACTCACTAGCGGGGGGGCCGTGGAGCAGTTCTTC. This sequence encodes CASSRLTSGGAVEQFF. The rearrangement joins TRBV14 to TRBJ2-1; 13 bases map to TRBD2. This CDR3 spans 16 amino acids. Unmatched junction bases numbered 10, after V lost 4 bases and J lost 10 bases. In germline, CDR1 is SGHDN, CDR2 FVKESK.

The chain carries TRBV10-3 and TRBJ1-1, with a weak D call TRBD1 (5 bases). The CDR3 totals 17 residues. V lost 2 bases, J lost 1 base, and 17 bases lay in between. CDR1 and CDR2 from the germline V gene are ENHRY and SYGVKD. CDR3 protein: CAISEGQGSVPNTEAFF. Written as DNA, the CDR3 is TGTGCCATCAGTGAGGGGCAGGGATCTGTCCCGAACACTGAAGCTTTCTTT.